The 23 T cell receptor beta chains given below trace back to one sample, sequenced in a study of blood T cell repertoires in COVID-19. Clones were sequenced by immunoSEQ multiplex PCR, and TCRdb holds only the in-frame ones, with some missing. The sample consists of approximately 150,000 clones, approximately 84% of them appearing once. What was sequenced was peripheral blood. The source of these receptors is a human donor in a cohort sampled during active COVID-19.

This chain connects TRBV6-6 to TRBJ2-7; D gene ambiguous. Looked up from germline, CDR1 is MNHNY and CDR2 is SVGAGI (reference sequence). Trimming took off 5 bases at V and 2 bases at J, with 7 bases between the two ends. CDR3 length: 12 amino acids. The CDR3 DNA reads as TGTGCCAGCAGTCCCCTTCCCTACGAGCAGTACTTC. It is translated as CASSPLPYEQYF.

The gene calls are TRBV12-3 or TRBV12-4 and TRBJ1-5; TRBD1 is a possible D gene (5 bases). The CDR3 is 13 residues long. Trimming cost V 3 bases and J 5 bases, with 8 bases left between them. CDR3 region: CASSFQGHQPQHF. As DNA, the CDR3 is TGTGCCAGCAGTTTTCAGGGCCATCAGCCCCAGCATTTT.

The V call is TRBV18, the J call TRBJ1-6; 7 bases fit TRBD1. Looked up from germline, CDR1 is KGHSH and CDR2 is LQKENI. The CDR3 loop spans 15 amino acids. J was trimmed by 7 bases and V by 4 bases; bases with no gene match: 7. The DNA of the CDR3 is TGTGCCAGCTCACGACCAACAGGGGACAATTCACCCCTCCACTTT. Its translation: CASSRPTGDNSPLHF.

The chain couples TRBV19 to TRBJ2-6, with D perhaps matching TRBD1 (6 bases). The CDR3 loop spans 18 amino acids. V gave up 6 bases and J gave up 1 base, with 19 bases separating them. CDR1 LNHDA and CDR2 SQIVND come from the germline V gene (reference sequence). CDR3 region: CASSDGRGPGSGANVLTF. For the CDR3, the DNA is TGTGCCAGTAGCGACGGCAGGGGCCCCGGGTCTGGGGCCAACGTCCTGACTTTC. Supplemented by reference TRBV19 and TRBJ2-6, the full variable domain reads DGGITQSPKYLFRKEGQNVTLSCEQNLNHDAMYWYRQDPGQGLRLIYYSQIVNDFQKGDIAEGYSVSREKKESFPLTVTSAQKNPTAFYLCASSDGRGPGSGANVLTFGAGSRLTVL.

The chain carries TRBV30 and TRBJ2-7, with TRBD1 matching 8 bases. V was clipped by 0 bases and J by 9 bases; unmatched bases: 7. The germline gives CDR1 GTSNPN, CDR2 SVGIG (reference sequence). The length of the CDR3 is 13 residues. The CDR3 region has the DNA TGTGCCTGGAGTGTCAGGGCAGGGGGCCGGCAGTACGTC. It encodes CAWSVRAGGRQYV.

The rearrangement uses TRBV24-1 and TRBJ2-3, with a weak D call TRBD2 (5 bases). The length of the CDR3 is 19 residues. The germline V gene has CDR1 KGHDR and CDR2 SFDVKD. Trimming took 3 bases from V and 9 from J, leaving 30 bases between them. The CDR3 DNA follows: TGTGCCACCAGTGATCCTGCTCTGCATCCTAGCCCTCTTTTAGCCACGCAGTATTTT. It yields the protein CATSDPALHPSPLLATQYF.

The V and J genes are TRBV7-6 and TRBJ2-2; TRBD1 might be the D (5 bases). The germline V and J ends were trimmed by 7 bases and 4 bases, with 22 bases remaining between them. The germline gives CDR1 SGHVS, CDR2 FNYEAQ. This CDR3 has 17 amino acids. The CDR3 DNA reads as TGTGCCAGCATCTCACCTAGGTTGTCTAGGGGCACCGGGGAGCTGTTTTTT. This gives the protein CASISPRLSRGTGELFF.

The chain carries TRBV14 and TRBJ2-7, with 11 bases identical to TRBD2. The J segment lost 6 bases and the V segment lost 1 base, leaving 8 bases of the junction unmatched. There are 16 residues in the CDR3. Per germline, CDR1 SGHDN and CDR2 FVKESK. In DNA, the CDR3 is TGTGCCAGCAGCCAAGCATCCATAGCGGGAGGGGGCGAGCAGTACGTC. It is translated as CASSQASIAGGGEQYV.

The CDR3 loop reads CASSQDRVETQYF. In nucleotides, the CDR3 is TGTGCCAGCAGCCAAGATCGAGTAGAGACCCAGTACTTC. This chain uses TRBV3-1 (or the pseudogene TRBV3-2) with TRBJ2-5; D is unclear. Germline-derived CDR1 and CDR2 are LGHDT and YNNKEL (reference sequence). This CDR3 has 13 residues. V lost 0 bases and J 4 bases, leaving 6 bases between the germline ends.

The CDR3 DNA reads TGTGCCAGCATATCGGACAGGAGGACCCAAAAAGCTTTCTTT. Residues: CASISDRRTQKAFF. The gene calls are TRBV2 and TRBJ1-1; 7 bases are shared with TRBD1. The CDR3 is made up of 14 amino acids. Trimming cost V 7 bases and J 9 bases; bases outside gene matches: 14. Germline V gene lookup returns CDR1 SNHLY and CDR2 FYNNEI.

This clone was found a few times. V usage is TRBV5-6 and J usage is TRBJ2-1; D is unclear. Trimming removed 7 bases from V and 9 bases from J, with 11 bases in between. Per the germline V gene, CDR1 is SGHDT and CDR2 is YYEEEE. The length of the CDR3 is 11 residues. The CDR3 DNA follows: TGTGCCAGCTCCTACTATGCTGAGCAGTTCTTC. Residues: CASSYYAEQFF.

The chain is built from TRBV12-3 or TRBV12-4 and TRBJ1-5; no clear D gene. The germline V and J ends were trimmed by 7 bases and 3 bases, with 7 bases remaining between them. The CDR3 is 12 residues long. CDR3 amino acids: CASTYNNQPQHF. The CDR3 region has the DNA TGTGCCAGCACGTACAACAATCAGCCCCAGCATTTT.

V is TRBV11-2 and J is TRBJ2-7; 7 positions match TRBD1. V trimming: 5 bases; J trimming: 4 bases; junction bases outside the gene matches: 11. Germline V gene data show CDR1 as SGHAT and CDR2 as FQNNGV. The length of the CDR3 is 15 residues. CDR3 protein: CASSPDRVPYYEQYV. DNA for the CDR3: TGTGCCAGCAGCCCCGACAGGGTACCGTATTACGAGCAGTACGTC.

The gene calls are TRBV6-6 and TRBJ2-2; D is unclear. CDR1 and CDR2 (germline): MNHNY, SVGAGI (reference sequence). CDR3 length: 15 amino acids. The ends were cut back, 2 bases at V and 3 bases at J, with 10 bases in the middle. The CDR3 nucleotides read TGTGCCAGCAGTTACAAAGGCGGTTACACCGGGGAGCTGTTTTTT. Its translation is CASSYKGGYTGELFF.

This chain links TRBV12-3 or TRBV12-4 with TRBJ1-1; D remains unclear. The CDR3 has 13 amino acids. Trimming took 2 bases from V and 0 from J, leaving 4 bases between them. The CDR3 here is CASSLQMNTEAFF. DNA of the CDR3: TGTGCCAGCAGTTTACAGATGAACACTGAAGCTTTCTTT.

The chain employs TRBV5-1 and TRBJ2-5, with unresolved D. Trimming stripped 1 base from V and 5 bases from J, with 15 bases between. From germline, CDR1 is SGHRS and CDR2 YFSETQ. The CDR3 is 15 amino acids. This chain's CDR3 is CASSLWAKAEETQYF. The CDR3 DNA reads as TGCGCCAGCAGCTTGTGGGCCAAGGCAGAGGAGACCCAGTACTTC.

J is TRBJ2-7 and V is TRBV6-2 or TRBV6-3, with D perhaps TRBD1 (6 bases). CDR3 length: 13 residues. Germline assignment: CDR1 MNHEY and CDR2 SVGEGT. Trimming took 4 bases from V and 6 from J, leaving 13 bases between them. The DNA for the CDR3 is TGTGCCAGCAGTTTAACAGGGACCGGCGAGCAGTACGTC. Translating gives CASSLTGTGEQYV.

V is TRBV7-2 and J is TRBJ1-2, with D possibly being TRBD1 (5 bases). The CDR3 extends over 15 amino acids. Trimming took off 2 bases at V and 0 bases at J, with 10 bases between the two ends. Germline CDR1 is SGHTA and CDR2 is FQGNSA. The CDR3 DNA reads as TGTGCCAGCAGCTTACGGGGGACCACTAACTATGGCTACACCTTC. Residues: CASSLRGTTNYGYTF.

The chain combines TRBV7-2 with TRBJ2-7, with TRBD2 identical over 8 bases. In germline, CDR1 is SGHTA, CDR2 FQGNSA. This CDR3 region has 18 residues. Trimming cost V 5 bases and J 4 bases; bases outside gene matches: 19. CDR3 protein: CASSAPQFSGGKRYEQYF. CDR3 in DNA: TGTGCCAGCAGCGCCCCCCAATTCAGCGGGGGCAAGAGATACGAGCAGTACTTC.

V gene TRBV6-1 combines with J gene TRBJ1-1; D is ambiguous. Looked up from germline, CDR1 is MNHNS and CDR2 is SASEGT. Trimming cost V 2 bases and J 10 bases, with 11 bases left between them. CDR3 size: 12 residues. This CDR3 is CASSELGRGAFF. CDR3 sequence (DNA): TGTGCCAGCAGTGAACTGGGGAGAGGAGCTTTCTTT.

The CDR3 protein is CASSRVGSYEQYV. The CDR3 DNA reads as TGTGCCAGCAGCCGAGTTGGCTCCTACGAGCAGTACGTC. The chain employs TRBV11-2 and TRBJ2-7; no definite D call. Germline V gene data show CDR1 as SGHAT and CDR2 as FQNNGV. The CDR3 consists of 13 residues. Trimming shortened V by 5 bases and J by 0 bases, and 8 bases separated the two germline ends.

V is TRBV19 and J is TRBJ2-2; no clear D. V shed 5 bases and J shed 1 base, with 17 bases lying between them. The CDR3 has 17 residues. CDR1 LNHDA and CDR2 SQIVND come from the germline V gene (reference sequence). CDR3 DNA: TGTGCCAGTAGTCCAATTGGTGGGCAGAAGAACACCGGGGAGCTGTTTTTT. Protein: CASSPIGGQKNTGELFF. Complete variable domain (other parts from reference TRBV19 and TRBJ2-2): DGGITQSPKYLFRKEGQNVTLSCEQNLNHDAMYWYRQDPGQGLRLIYYSQIVNDFQKGDIAEGYSVSREKKESFPLTVTSAQKNPTAFYLCASSPIGGQKNTGELFFGEGSRLTVL.

This rearrangement joins TRBV7-8 to TRBJ2-1; 11 bases agree with TRBD1. V was clipped by 2 bases and J by 8 bases; unmatched bases: 5. The CDR3 length is 15 residues. The V gene's germline CDR1 is SGHVS and CDR2 FQNEAQ. The CDR3 DNA sequence: TGTGCCAGCAGCTTATTCGGACAGGGGGCCGATGAGCAGTTCTTC. It specifies CASSLFGQGADEQFF.